This T cell receptor (beta chain) derives from a study of long-term antiretroviral therapy in people with HIV. This clone was observed once. Its specificity is not known. Trimming took off 3 bases at V and 1 base at J, with 8 bases between the two ends. The V gene's germline CDR1 is SGHAT and CDR2 FQDESV (reference sequence). The CDR3 spans 14 residues. Findings and limits, study-wide: Repertoires in HIV (unlike those of controls) had narrower CDR3 length ranges. Across all time points, the repertoire was dominated by clones that expanded before ART.

Survey-level resolution applied to immunoSEQ assay v3.0. Clones were read by immunoSEQ multiplex PCR, and TCRdb kept only the in-frame ones, dropping some. The sample includes about 14,000 clones, 77% of them seen just once. V and J are TRBV11-1 and TRBJ2-3; D may be TRBD2 (6 bases). Specimen: unsorted PBMCs, collected 1.3 years before starting antiretroviral therapy. The receptor was isolated from a man in his forties with HIV. Written as DNA, the CDR3 is TGTGCCAGCAGCTTTCCGGGGGGCACAGATACGCAGTATTTT. Amino acids: CASSFPGGTDTQYF.